These 28 T cell receptor beta chains came from one sample sequenced in a study of type 1 regulatory T cells. Their cognate antigens are unknown. Study-level points and caveats: Type 1 regulatory T cells had a more restricted TCR repertoire than non-type 1 regulatory T cells.

TCRdb redid the calling of the reads with MiXCR, one entry per CDR3 protein. Of around 64,000 distinct CDR3 sequences listed, less than 25% were seen once; the top ten hold roughly 8.3%. The sample comprised cultured type 1 regulatory T (Tr1) cells, either the whole culture or a sorted fraction (not recorded which). All receptors come from a human donor in good health.

V and J are TRBV7-2 and TRBJ2-1, with 9 positions matching TRBD1. The CDR3 runs 15 residues. V lost 1 base, J lost 2 bases, and 0 bases stayed unmatched. CDR1 SGHTA and CDR2 FQGNSA come from the germline V gene. CDR3 protein: CASSLGQGAYNEQFF. The CDR3 nucleotides read TGTGCCAGCAGCTTAGGACAGGGGGCCTACAATGAGCAGTTCTTC. Drawing the rest from reference TRBV7-2 and TRBJ2-1, the complete variable domain is GAGVSQSPSNKVTEKGKDVELRCDPISGHTALYWYRQSLGQGLEFLIYFQGNSAPDKSGLPSDRFSAERTGGSVSTLTIQRTQQEDSAVYLCASSLGQGAYNEQFFGPGTRLTVL.

This chain connects TRBV7-3 to TRBJ2-2; D ambiguous. Germline V gene lookup returns CDR1 SGHTA and CDR2 FQGTGA. V was pared by 0 bases and J by 2 bases, with 7 bases between. This CDR3 is 15 amino acids long. CDR3 bases: TGTGCCAGCAGCTTAACTACATCTAACACCGGGGAGCTGTTTTTT. It codes for CASSLTTSNTGELFF.

This clonotype occurred many times. The chain has TRBV5-1 and TRBJ2-1; no clear D. CDR1 SGHRS and CDR2 YFSETQ come from the germline V gene. This CDR3 has 14 residues. Between the trimmed V and J ends, which lost 0 bases and 5 bases, there was a span of 9 bases. CDR3 loop: CASSLGGAHNEQFF. The CDR3 nucleotides read TGCGCCAGCAGCTTGGGTGGTGCCCACAATGAGCAGTTCTTC.

This clonotype was counted ten times or more. This sequence joins TRBV5-1 and TRBJ1-6; 11 bases fit TRBD1. Germline assignment: CDR1 SGHRS and CDR2 YFSETQ. The CDR3 is 15 amino acids. The ends lost 4 bases at V and 6 bases at J; junction bases unmatched: 3. CDR3 protein: CASSVGTGGNSPLHF. CDR3 DNA sequence: TGCGCCAGCAGCGTGGGGACAGGGGGTAATTCACCCCTCCACTTT.

The rearrangement links TRBV20-1 to TRBJ1-2, with D possibly matching TRBD1 (6 bases). Germline V gene sequence: CDR1 DFQATT, CDR2 SNEGSKA (reference sequence). The length of the CDR3 is 13 residues. V lost 7 bases and J lost 2, with 14 bases in between. As DNA, the CDR3 is TGCAGTGAGGGGGGCTTTGCCAACTATGGCTACACCTTC. This sequence encodes CSEGGFANYGYTF.

In its sample, this clonotype was seen a few times. The chain joins TRBV3-1 to TRBJ2-7; TRBD1 aligns across 9 bases. With V trimmed by 4 bases and J by 6 bases, 7 bases remained unmatched. This CDR3 spans 14 amino acids. Germline-derived CDR1 and CDR2 are LGHDT and YNNKEL (reference sequence). The CDR3 reads CASSLRDRAFEQYF. The CDR3 DNA reads TGTGCCAGCAGCCTCCGGGACAGGGCTTTCGAGCAGTACTTC.

This clonotype was recorded a few times. This rearrangement joins TRBV3-1 to TRBJ2-1; D ambiguous. The V gene lost 3 bases and the J gene lost 7 bases, with 16 bases spanning the gap. Germline CDR1 and CDR2: LGHDT and YNNKEL (reference sequence). The CDR3 is 15 amino acids. The DNA for the CDR3 is TGTGCCAGCAGCCACGTTACGACTGGCACAAATGAGCAGTTCTTC. Translation: CASSHVTTGTNEQFF.

The chain carries TRBV6-5 and TRBJ1-1; no firm D call. Trimming pared 5 bases from V and 1 base from J, leaving 8 bases between. Per germline, CDR1 MNHEY and CDR2 SVGAGI. CDR3 length equals 13 residues. CDR3 bases: TGTGCCAGCAGTATAAGCCGGAACACTGAAGCTTTCTTT. Translation: CASSISRNTEAFF.

The chain employs TRBV5-1 and TRBJ2-2; TRBD2 matches at 10 bases. CDR3 length: 15 residues. V trimming: 1 base; J trimming: 3 bases; junction bases outside the gene matches: 0. Germline CDR1 reads SGHRS; CDR2 reads YFSETQ. The DNA of the CDR3 is TGCGCCAGCAGCTTGCTAGCGGGAGACACCGGGGAGCTGTTTTTT. It encodes CASSLLAGDTGELFF.

The CDR3 spells CASSLARTTAFF. CDR3 in DNA: TGTGCCAGCAGCTTAGCGCGGACGACAGCTTTCTTT. This rearrangement joins TRBV7-9 to TRBJ1-1, with D unclear. Trimming removed 0 bases from V and 10 bases from J, with 9 bases in between. Germline CDR1 and CDR2: SEHNR and FQNEAQ (reference sequence). The CDR3 has 12 residues. Supplemented by reference TRBV7-9 and TRBJ1-1, the full variable domain reads DTGVSQNPRHKITKRGQNVTFRCDPISEHNRLYWYRQTLGQGPEFLTYFQNEAQLEKSRLLSDRFSAERPKGSFSTLEIQRTEQGDSAMYLCASSLARTTAFFGQGTRLTVV.

This sequence joins TRBV7-8 and TRBJ2-7, with D perhaps matching TRBD1 (6 bases). The germline gives CDR1 SGHVS, CDR2 FQNEAQ. Between the trimmed V and J ends, which lost 6 bases and 0 bases, there was a span of 12 bases. This CDR3 spans 14 amino acids. CDR3 DNA sequence: TGTGCCAGCAGTTTTCAGGGGTCCTCCTACGAGCAGTACTTC. Translated: CASSFQGSSYEQYF.

A few counts support this clonotype. J is TRBJ2-3 and V is TRBV12-3 or TRBV12-4; D perhaps matches TRBD2 (6 bases). The V end lost 4 bases, the J end lost 3 bases, and 11 bases lay between the germline ends. The CDR3 contains 14 residues. CDR3 DNA: TGTGCCAGCAGTTCTTACCGGGAGACAGATACGCAGTATTTT. Translation gives CASSSYRETDTQYF.

This clonotype was found a few times. This chain links TRBV20-1 with TRBJ2-1; 8 bases match TRBD2. The ends lost 0 bases at V and 2 bases at J; junction bases unmatched: 9. Germline-derived CDR1 and CDR2 are DFQATT and SNEGSKA (reference sequence). The CDR3 has 17 residues. The CDR3 loop is CSARDMGLVRTYNEQFF. CDR3 nucleotide sequence: TGCAGTGCTAGAGATATGGGACTAGTAAGAACCTACAATGAGCAGTTCTTC.

This clonotype appeared a few times. The rearrangement joins TRBV28 to TRBJ2-3, with D maybe TRBD2 (5 bases). Germline-derived CDR1 and CDR2 are MDHEN and SYDVKM. V was shortened by 7 bases and J by 8 bases, with 16 bases between the two germline ends. This CDR3 has 13 amino acids. As DNA, the CDR3 is TGTGCCAGCACCGAAGGACTGGGCCTTACGCAGTATTTT. This sequence encodes CASTEGLGLTQYF.

This clonotype was observed a few times. CDR3 loop: CASSPGTLNTEAFF. The CDR3 nucleotides are TGCGCCAGCAGCCCCGGCACTTTGAACACTGAAGCTTTCTTT. The chain recombines TRBV5-1 with TRBJ1-1; unclear D gene. V was shortened by 4 bases and J by 0 bases, with 10 bases between the two germline ends. Germline CDR1 reads SGHRS; CDR2 reads YFSETQ. This CDR3 is 14 amino acids long.

This clonotype was seen more than once but under ten times. The rearrangement links TRBV5-1 to TRBJ2-3; 10 bases map to TRBD2. Germline CDR1 and CDR2: SGHRS and YFSETQ. CDR3 length: 16 amino acids. J gave up 1 base and V 4 bases, and 6 bases lay outside the gene matches. The CDR3 DNA follows: TGCGCCAGCAGCCAACCCGGGACTAGCGGCACAGATACGCAGTATTTT. Translation: CASSQPGTSGTDTQYF.

This clonotype was counted a few times. One end of the junction fails to match germline, which may point to a read error. The chain joins TRBV6-5 to TRBJ2-2; perhaps D is TRBD1 or TRBD2 (6 bases each). Germline CDR1 reads MNHEY; CDR2 reads SVGAGI. There are 15 residues in the CDR3. Here the CDR3 DNA reads TGTGCCAGCAGTTACGGAAGGGGGACTGGCGGGGAGCTGCTTTTT. As protein: CASSYGRGTGGELLF.

The genes are TRBV30 and TRBJ1-1; D possibly corresponds to TRBD1 (6 bases). CDR1 and CDR2 from the germline V gene are GTSNPN and SVGIG (reference sequence). The CDR3 sequence is 17 residues long. Trimming shortened V by 4 bases and J by 1 base, and 22 bases separated the two germline ends. CDR3 in amino acids: CAWNGGQPGHSNTEAFF. CDR3 in DNA: TGTGCCTGGAACGGGGGACAACCGGGACACTCGAACACTGAAGCTTTCTTT.

This clonotype is deemed medium-sized. In DNA, the CDR3 is TGCGCCAGCAGCCCGCAATTCGGGACAGAGTACAATGAGCAGTTCTTC. Translating gives CASSPQFGTEYNEQFF. The chain has TRBV5-1 and TRBJ2-1, with 7 bases identical to TRBD1. This CDR3 region has 16 residues. Germline V gene lookup returns CDR1 SGHRS and CDR2 YFSETQ. V shed 4 bases and J 4 bases; nucleotides not matched to a gene: 11.

The J gene is TRBJ2-1, the V gene TRBV7-9; 9 bases match TRBD2. V dropped 5 bases and J dropped 1; count of bases not matched to a gene: 6. The germline CDR1 and CDR2 sequences are SEHNR and FQNEAQ (reference sequence). There are 16 residues in the CDR3. CDR3 in amino acids: CASSSATSGSYNEQFF. The CDR3 DNA is TGTGCCAGCAGCAGCGCGACTAGCGGATCCTACAATGAGCAGTTCTTC.

Concerning this clonotype itself: One junction end disagrees with the germline gene, perhaps due to a read error. The gene calls are TRBV20-1 and TRBJ2-7; 9 bases align to TRBD2. CDR3 length: 16 amino acids. Germline lookup yields CDR1 DFQATT and CDR2 SNEGSKA (reference sequence). The CDR3 here is CFPWIAGATPTDEQYF. Written as DNA, the CDR3 is TGTTTTCCTTGGATAGCGGGAGCCACACCGACTGACGAGCAGTACTTC.

This clonotype was detected a few times. CDR3: CSAGQLSNQPQHF. DNA for the CDR3: TGCAGTGCTGGACAATTGAGCAATCAGCCCCAGCATTTT. The chain couples TRBV20-1 to TRBJ1-5; D perhaps matches TRBD1 (5 bases). CDR3 length equals 13 residues. V was clipped by 5 bases and J by 1 base, with 9 bases between them. From germline, CDR1 is DFQATT and CDR2 SNEGSKA (reference sequence).

This clonotype was seen a handful of times. This sequence joins TRBV28 and TRBJ2-3; 8 nucleotides align to TRBD2. CDR3 length: 16 amino acids. V trimming: 5 bases; J trimming: 3 bases; junction bases outside the gene matches: 10. CDR1 MDHEN and CDR2 SYDVKM come from the germline V gene. The CDR3 nucleotides read TGTGCCAGCAGTCCGGGGAGGCTAGCGGGTACAGATACGCAGTATTTT. Protein: CASSPGRLAGTDTQYF.

This clonotype was counted only a few times. The chain uses TRBV5-1 and TRBJ2-1, with TRBD1 identical over 9 bases. The CDR3 has 15 residues. V lost 2 bases, J lost 3 bases, and 3 bases stayed unmatched. The germline V gene has CDR1 SGHRS and CDR2 YFSETQ. The CDR3 DNA sequence: TGCGCCAGCAGCTTTCCGGGACAGGGCTACAATGAGCAGTTCTTC. Its protein is CASSFPGQGYNEQFF.

This clonotype has a count of ten or more. J is TRBJ2-4 and V is TRBV28; 7 positions match TRBD1. The J segment lost 3 bases and the V segment lost 6 bases, leaving 5 bases of the junction unmatched. CDR3 length: 14 residues. Germline lookup yields CDR1 MDHEN and CDR2 SYDVKM. This CDR3 is CASSQTGVKNIQYF. In DNA form, the CDR3 reads TGTGCCAGCAGCCAAACAGGGGTCAAAAACATTCAGTACTTC. The full variable domain, with the rest looked up from reference TRBV28 and TRBJ2-4, is DVKVTQSSRYLVKRTGEKVFLECVQDMDHENMFWYRQDPGLGLRLIYFSYDVKMKEKGDIPEGYSVSREKKERFSLILESASTNQTSMYLCASSQTGVKNIQYFGAGTRLSVL.

The CDR3 sequence is CASSFGTGKEKLFF. The CDR3 DNA reads as TGTGCCAGCAGCTTTGGGACAGGGAAAGAAAAACTGTTTTTT. The V and J genes are TRBV5-6 and TRBJ1-4; the match to TRBD1 covers 9 bases. Germline V gene lookup returns CDR1 SGHDT and CDR2 YYEEEE. With 2 bases clipped from V and 8 bases from J, the junction kept 4 bases outside the gene matches. This CDR3 is built from 14 residues.

The rearrangement links TRBV20-1 to TRBJ2-7; a weak D match, TRBD2 (7 bases). The CDR3 runs 14 residues. The V and J ends lost 3 bases and 2 bases respectively, with 14 bases between them. The germline V gene encodes CDR1 DFQATT and CDR2 SNEGSKA (reference sequence). The chain's CDR3 is CSARRGGITYEQYF. The CDR3 DNA follows: TGCAGTGCTAGGAGGGGGGGTATCACCTACGAGCAGTACTTC.

This clonotype occurred a few times. Written as DNA, the CDR3 is TGCGCCAGCAGTCTACAGGGTGGAAACACTGAAGCTTTCTTT. This gives the protein CASSLQGGNTEAFF. This chain connects TRBV5-1 to TRBJ1-1; a possible D gene is TRBD1 (6 bases). CDR3 length: 14 residues. Germline V gene sequence: CDR1 SGHRS, CDR2 YFSETQ. The V end lost 5 bases, the J end lost 2 bases, and 13 bases lay between the germline ends.